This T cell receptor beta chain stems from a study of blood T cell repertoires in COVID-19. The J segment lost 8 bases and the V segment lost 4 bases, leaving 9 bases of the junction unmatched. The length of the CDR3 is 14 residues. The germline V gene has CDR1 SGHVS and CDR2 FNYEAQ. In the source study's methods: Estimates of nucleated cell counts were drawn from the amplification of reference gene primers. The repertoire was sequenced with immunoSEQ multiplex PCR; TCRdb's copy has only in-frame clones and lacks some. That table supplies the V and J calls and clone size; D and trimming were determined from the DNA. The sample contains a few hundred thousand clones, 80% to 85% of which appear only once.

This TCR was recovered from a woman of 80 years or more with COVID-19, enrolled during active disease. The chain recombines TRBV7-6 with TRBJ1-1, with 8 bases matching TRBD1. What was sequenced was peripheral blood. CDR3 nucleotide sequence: TGTGCCAGCAGCTCCCAGACAGGGGATGGGGAAGCTTTCTTT. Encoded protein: CASSSQTGDGEAFF.